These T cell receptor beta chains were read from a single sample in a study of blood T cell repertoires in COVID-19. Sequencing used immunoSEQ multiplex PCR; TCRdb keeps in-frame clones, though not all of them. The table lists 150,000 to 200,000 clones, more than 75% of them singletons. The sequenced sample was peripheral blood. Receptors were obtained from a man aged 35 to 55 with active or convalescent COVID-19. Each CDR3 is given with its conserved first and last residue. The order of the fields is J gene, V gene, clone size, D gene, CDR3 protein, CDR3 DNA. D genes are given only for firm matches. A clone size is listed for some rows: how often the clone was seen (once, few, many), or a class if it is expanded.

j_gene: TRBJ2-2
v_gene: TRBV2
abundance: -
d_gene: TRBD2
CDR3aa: CASSFLADTGELFF
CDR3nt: TGTGCCAGCAGCTTTCTAGCGGATACCGGGGAGCTGTTTTTT

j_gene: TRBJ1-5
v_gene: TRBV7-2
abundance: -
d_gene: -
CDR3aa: CASGRTERNQPQHF
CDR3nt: TGTGCCAGCGGAAGGACAGAACGCAATCAGCCCCAGCATTTT

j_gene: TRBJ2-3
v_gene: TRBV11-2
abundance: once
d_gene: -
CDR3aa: CASSSIGATQYF
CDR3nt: TGTGCCAGCAGCTCTATAGGAGCAACGCAGTATTTT

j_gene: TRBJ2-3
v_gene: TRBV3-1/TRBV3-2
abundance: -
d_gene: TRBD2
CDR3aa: CASSQWGSGEVSDTQYF
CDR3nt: TGTGCCAGCAGCCAGTGGGGTAGCGGGGAGGTGTCAGATACGCAGTATTTT

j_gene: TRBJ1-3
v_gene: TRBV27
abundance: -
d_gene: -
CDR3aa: CASSLSGGMDTIYF
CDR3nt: TGTGCCAGCAGTTTATCGGGGGGGATGGACACCATATATTTT

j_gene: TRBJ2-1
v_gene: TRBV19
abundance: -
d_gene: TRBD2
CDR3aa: CASSITSGRSYNEQFF
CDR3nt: TGTGCCAGTAGTATCACTAGCGGGAGGTCCTACAATGAGCAGTTCTTC

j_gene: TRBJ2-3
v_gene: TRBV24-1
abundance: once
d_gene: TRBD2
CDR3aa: CATSLTSGSTDTQYF
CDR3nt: TGTGCCACCAGTCTGACTAGCGGAAGCACAGATACGCAGTATTTT

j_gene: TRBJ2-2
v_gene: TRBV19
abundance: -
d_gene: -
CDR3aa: CASSLGGTGELFF
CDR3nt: TGTGCCAGTAGCTTGGGGGGCACCGGGGAGCTGTTTTTT

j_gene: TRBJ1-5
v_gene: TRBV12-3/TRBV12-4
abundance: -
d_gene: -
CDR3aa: CASRGLGNQPQHF
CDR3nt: TGTGCCAGCAGGGGCCTTGGCAATCAGCCCCAGCATTTT

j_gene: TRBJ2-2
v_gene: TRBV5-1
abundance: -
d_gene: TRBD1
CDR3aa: CASRGTGNTGELFF
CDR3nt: TGCGCCAGCAGGGGGACAGGGAACACCGGGGAGCTGTTTTTT

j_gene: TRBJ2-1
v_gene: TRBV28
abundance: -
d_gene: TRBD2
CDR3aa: CATAPPGLGISYNEQFF
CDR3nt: TGTGCCACCGCACCCCCGGGACTAGGGATCTCCTACAATGAGCAGTTCTTC

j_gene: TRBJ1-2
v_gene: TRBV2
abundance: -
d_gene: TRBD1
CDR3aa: CASSVVGQGHGYTF
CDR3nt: TGTGCCAGCAGCGTCGTGGGACAGGGCCATGGCTACACCTTC

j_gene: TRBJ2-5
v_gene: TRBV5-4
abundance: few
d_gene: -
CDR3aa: CASSLQETQYF
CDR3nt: TGTGCCAGCAGCCTACAAGAGACCCAGTACTTC

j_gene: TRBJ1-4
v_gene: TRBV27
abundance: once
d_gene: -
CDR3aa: CASSLIGGLSEKLFF
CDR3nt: TGTGCCAGCAGTTTAATAGGGGGTCTCAGCGAAAAACTGTTTTTT

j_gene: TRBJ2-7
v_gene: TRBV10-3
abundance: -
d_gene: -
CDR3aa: CATRTEDGNEQYF
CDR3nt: TGTGCCACCAGGACTGAGGATGGCAACGAGCAGTACTTC

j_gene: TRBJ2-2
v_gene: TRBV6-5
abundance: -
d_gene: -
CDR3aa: CASSRSQTGELFF
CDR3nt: TGTGCCAGCAGCCGCAGTCAAACCGGGGAGCTGTTTTTT

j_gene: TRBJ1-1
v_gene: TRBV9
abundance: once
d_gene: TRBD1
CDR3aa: CASSPRQGWGVTEAFF
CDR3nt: TGTGCCAGCAGCCCAAGACAGGGATGGGGGGTCACTGAAGCTTTCTTT

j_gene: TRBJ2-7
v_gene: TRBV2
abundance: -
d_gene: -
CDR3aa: CASSRTVLSSYEQYF
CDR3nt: TGTGCCAGCAGCAGGACAGTTTTGAGCTCCTACGAGCAGTACTTC

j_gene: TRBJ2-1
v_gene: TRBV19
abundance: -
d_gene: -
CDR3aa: CASSEERLTSYNEQFF
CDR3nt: TGTGCCAGTAGCGAGGAAAGACTAACCTCCTACAATGAGCAGTTCTTC

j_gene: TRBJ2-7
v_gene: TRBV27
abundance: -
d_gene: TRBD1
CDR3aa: CASSPNPGQGGEQYF
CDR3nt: TGTGCCAGCAGTCCAAACCCGGGACAGGGGGGCGAGCAGTACTTC

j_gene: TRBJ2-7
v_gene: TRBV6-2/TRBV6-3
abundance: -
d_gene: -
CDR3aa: CASSYSRVGRLGYEQYF
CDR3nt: TGTGCCAGCAGTTACTCGAGGGTCGGACGATTGGGCTACGAGCAGTACTTC

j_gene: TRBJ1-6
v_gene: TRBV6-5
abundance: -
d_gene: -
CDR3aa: CASRYQGGNNSPLHF
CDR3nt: TGTGCCAGCAGGTACCAAGGGGGAAATAATTCACCCCTCCACTTT

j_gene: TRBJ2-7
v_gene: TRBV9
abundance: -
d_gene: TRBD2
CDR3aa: CASSVDRGVQYF
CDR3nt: TGTGCCAGCAGCGTAGATCGGGGGGTGCAGTACTTC

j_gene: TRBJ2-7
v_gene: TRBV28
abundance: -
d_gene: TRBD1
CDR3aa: CASSLRGTGREQYF
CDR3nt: TGTGCCAGCAGTTTGCGTGGGACAGGGAGGGAGCAGTACTTC

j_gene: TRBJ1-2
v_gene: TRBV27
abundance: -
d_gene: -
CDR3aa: CASSLQGWGYGYTF
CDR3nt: TGTGCCAGCAGTTTACAGGGATGGGGCTATGGCTACACCTTC

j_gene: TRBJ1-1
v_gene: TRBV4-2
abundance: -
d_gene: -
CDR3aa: CASSQERGNTEAFF
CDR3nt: TGTGCCAGCAGCCAAGAAAGGGGGAACACTGAAGCTTTCTTT

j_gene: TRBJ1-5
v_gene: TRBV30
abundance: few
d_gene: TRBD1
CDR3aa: CAWTRGDRGEPQHF
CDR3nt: TGTGCCTGGACTCGAGGGGACAGGGGAGAGCCCCAGCATTTT

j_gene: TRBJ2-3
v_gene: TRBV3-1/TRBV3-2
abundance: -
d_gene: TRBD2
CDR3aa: CASSRSGLAGSDTQYF
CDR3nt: TGTGCCAGCAGCCGATCAGGACTAGCGGGATCAGATACGCAGTATTTT

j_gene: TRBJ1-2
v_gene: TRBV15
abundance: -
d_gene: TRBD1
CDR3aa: CATDRDRVAGYTF
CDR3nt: TGTGCCACCGATCGAGACAGGGTAGCTGGCTACACCTTC

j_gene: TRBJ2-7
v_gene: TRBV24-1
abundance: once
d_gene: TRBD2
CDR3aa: CATSDRLAGVYEQYF
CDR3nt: TGTGCCACCAGTGACCGACTAGCGGGAGTTTACGAGCAGTACTTC

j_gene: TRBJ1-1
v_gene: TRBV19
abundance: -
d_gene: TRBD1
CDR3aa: CASSFRTGGMNTEAFF
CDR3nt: TGTGCCAGTAGTTTCCGGACAGGGGGCATGAACACTGAAGCTTTCTTT

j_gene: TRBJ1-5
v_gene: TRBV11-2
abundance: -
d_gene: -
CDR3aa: CASSLGHNSNQPQHF
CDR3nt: TGTGCCAGCAGCTTAGGACACAATAGCAATCAGCCCCAGCATTTT

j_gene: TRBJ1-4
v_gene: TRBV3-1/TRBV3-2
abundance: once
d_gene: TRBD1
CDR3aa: CASSTGQKEKLFF
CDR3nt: TGTGCCAGCAGCACGGGACAGAAGGAAAAACTGTTTTTT

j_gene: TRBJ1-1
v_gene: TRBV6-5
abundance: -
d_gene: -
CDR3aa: CASTRDTAMNTEAFF
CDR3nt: TGTGCCAGCACTAGGGACACGGCGATGAACACTGAAGCTTTCTTT

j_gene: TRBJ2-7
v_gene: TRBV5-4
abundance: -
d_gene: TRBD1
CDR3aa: CASSRDRALYEQYF
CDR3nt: TGTGCCAGCAGCCGGGACAGGGCTCTATACGAGCAGTACTTC

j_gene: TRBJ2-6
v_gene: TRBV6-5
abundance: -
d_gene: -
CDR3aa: CASSRRVSGANVLTF
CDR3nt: TGTGCCAGCAGCCGAAGAGTGTCTGGGGCCAACGTCCTGACTTTC

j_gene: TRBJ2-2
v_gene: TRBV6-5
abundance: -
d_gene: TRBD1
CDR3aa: CASRQQGAEAGELFF
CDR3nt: TGTGCCAGCAGACAACAGGGGGCGGAGGCCGGGGAGCTGTTTTTT

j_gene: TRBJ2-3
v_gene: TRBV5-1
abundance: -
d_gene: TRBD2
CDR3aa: CASSLLGGELAVEGRNTDTQYF
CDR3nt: TGCGCCAGCAGCTTGTTGGGCGGTGAACTAGCGGTAGAAGGGCGGAACACAGATACGCAGTATTTT

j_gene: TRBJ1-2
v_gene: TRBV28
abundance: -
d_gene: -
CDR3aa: CASPIGVGYGYTF
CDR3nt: TGTGCCAGCCCCATCGGGGTGGGGTATGGCTACACCTTC

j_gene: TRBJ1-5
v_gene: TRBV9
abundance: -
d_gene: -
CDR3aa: CASSVSVGQPQHF
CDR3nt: TGTGCCAGCAGCGTCAGCGTAGGTCAGCCCCAGCATTTT

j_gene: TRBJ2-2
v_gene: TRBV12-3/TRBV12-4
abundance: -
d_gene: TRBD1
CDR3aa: CASRRQGTGELFF
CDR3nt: TGTGCCAGCAGGAGACAGGGGACCGGGGAGCTGTTTTTT

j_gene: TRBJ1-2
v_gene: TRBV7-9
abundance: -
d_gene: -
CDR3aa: CASSRGRTYYGYTF
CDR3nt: TGTGCCAGCAGCCGAGGGAGGACATACTATGGCTACACCTTC

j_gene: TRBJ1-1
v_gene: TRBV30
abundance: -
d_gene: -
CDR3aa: CAWNRVAGTEAFF
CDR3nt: TGTGCCTGGAACAGGGTAGCGGGGACTGAAGCTTTCTTT

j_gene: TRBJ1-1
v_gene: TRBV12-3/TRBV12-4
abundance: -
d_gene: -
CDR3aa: CASSRGNTEAFF
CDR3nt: TGTGCCAGCAGCCGGGGGAACACTGAAGCTTTCTTT

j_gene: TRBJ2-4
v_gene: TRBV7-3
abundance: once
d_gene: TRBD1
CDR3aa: CASSPTPGTGAKNIQYF
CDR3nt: TGTGCCAGCAGCCCCACGCCCGGGACAGGGGCCAAAAACATTCAGTACTTC

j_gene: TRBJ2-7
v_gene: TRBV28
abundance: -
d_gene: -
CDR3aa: CASSSPTSVTYEQYF
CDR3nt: TGTGCCAGCAGTTCCCCAACCAGCGTAACCTACGAGCAGTACTTC

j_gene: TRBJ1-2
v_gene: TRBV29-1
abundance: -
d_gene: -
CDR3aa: CSVLQAHRYTF
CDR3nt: TGCAGCGTTTTACAGGCACATCGCTACACCTTC

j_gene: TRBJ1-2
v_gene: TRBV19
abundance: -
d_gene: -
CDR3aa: CASSIQGGYTF
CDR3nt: TGTGCCAGTAGTATCCAGGGTGGCTACACCTTC

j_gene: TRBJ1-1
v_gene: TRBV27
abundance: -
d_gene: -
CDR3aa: CASSLEGWGEAFF
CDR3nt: TGTGCCAGCAGTTTAGAGGGTTGGGGTGAAGCTTTCTTT

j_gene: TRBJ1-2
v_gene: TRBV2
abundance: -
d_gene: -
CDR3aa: CATGDQNYGYTF
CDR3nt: TGTGCCACGGGGGACCAGAACTATGGCTACACCTTC

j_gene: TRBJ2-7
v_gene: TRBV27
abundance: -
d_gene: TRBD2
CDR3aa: CASSFGRIWAYEQYF
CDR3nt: TGTGCCAGCAGTTTCGGGAGGATCTGGGCCTACGAGCAGTACTTC

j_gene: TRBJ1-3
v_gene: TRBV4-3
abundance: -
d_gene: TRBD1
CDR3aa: CASSQDMGTGQYF
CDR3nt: TGCGCCAGCAGCCAAGATATGGGGACAGGACAATATTTT

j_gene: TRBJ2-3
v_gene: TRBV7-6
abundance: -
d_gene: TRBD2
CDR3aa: CASSRSGGATDTQYF
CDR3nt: TGTGCCAGCAGCCGTAGCGGGGGGGCCACAGATACGCAGTATTTT

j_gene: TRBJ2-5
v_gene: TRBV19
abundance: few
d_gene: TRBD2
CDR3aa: CASSVTSGSQETQYF
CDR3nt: TGTGCCAGTAGTGTGACTAGCGGGAGCCAAGAGACCCAGTACTTC

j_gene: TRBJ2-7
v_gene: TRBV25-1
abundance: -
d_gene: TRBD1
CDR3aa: CASSENPRKGAHEQYF
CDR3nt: TGTGCCAGCAGTGAAAACCCAAGAAAGGGGGCCCACGAGCAGTACTTC

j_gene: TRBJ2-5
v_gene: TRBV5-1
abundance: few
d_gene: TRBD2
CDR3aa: CASSQEAGVGETQYF
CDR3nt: TGCGCCAGCAGCCAAGAAGCGGGAGTTGGGGAGACCCAGTACTTC

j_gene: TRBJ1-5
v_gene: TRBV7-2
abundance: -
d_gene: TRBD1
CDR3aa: CASSSTGGNQPQHF
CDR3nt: TGTGCCAGCAGCTCGACAGGGGGCAATCAGCCCCAGCATTTT

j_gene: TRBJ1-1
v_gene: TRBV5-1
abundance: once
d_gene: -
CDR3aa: CASMGRPNTEAFF
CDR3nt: TGCGCCAGCATGGGCAGGCCGAACACTGAAGCTTTCTTT

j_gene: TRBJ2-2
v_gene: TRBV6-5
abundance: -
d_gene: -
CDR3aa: CASSSPRALGPGELFF
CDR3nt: TGTGCCAGCAGTTCCCCCCGGGCCCTGGGGCCCGGGGAGCTGTTTTTT